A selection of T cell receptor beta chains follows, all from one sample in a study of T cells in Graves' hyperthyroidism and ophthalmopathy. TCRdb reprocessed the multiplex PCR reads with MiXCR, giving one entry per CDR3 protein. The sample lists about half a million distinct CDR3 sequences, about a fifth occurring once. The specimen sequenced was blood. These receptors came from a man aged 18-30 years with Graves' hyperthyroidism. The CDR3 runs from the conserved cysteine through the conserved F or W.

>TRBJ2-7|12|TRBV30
CAWSYRVYEQYF
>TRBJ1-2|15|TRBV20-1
CSARPPGGRPYGYTF
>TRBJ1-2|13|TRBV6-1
CASSERRANGYTF
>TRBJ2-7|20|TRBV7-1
CASSSREGIRLAGVPYEQYF
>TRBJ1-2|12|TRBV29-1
CSVGRGRDGYTF
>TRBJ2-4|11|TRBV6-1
CASARANIQYF
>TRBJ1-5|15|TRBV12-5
CASGFKGAGNQPQHF
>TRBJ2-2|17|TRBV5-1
CASSSGGGSSVTGELFF
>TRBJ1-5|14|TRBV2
CASSPGQGWQPQHF
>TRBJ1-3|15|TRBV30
CAWSVSGGAGNTIYF
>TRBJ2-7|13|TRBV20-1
CSARASGGAEQYF
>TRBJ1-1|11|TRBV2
CASSPDKKAFF
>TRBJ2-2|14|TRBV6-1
CASTSDRVTGELFF
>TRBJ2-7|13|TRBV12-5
CASARDRTTEQYF
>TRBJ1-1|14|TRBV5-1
CASSFAAANTEAFF
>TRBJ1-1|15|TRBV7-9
CASIKQGVENTEAFF
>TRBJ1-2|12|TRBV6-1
CASQGGSYGYTF
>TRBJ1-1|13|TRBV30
CAWKVQYLTEAFF
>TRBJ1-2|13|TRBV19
CASCLSTTNGYTF
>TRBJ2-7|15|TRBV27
CASSLSAGSFYEQYF
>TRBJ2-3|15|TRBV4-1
CASSQDNVRTDTQYF
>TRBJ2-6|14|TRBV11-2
CASSSFSGANVLTF
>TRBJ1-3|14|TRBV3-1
CASSQSDTGNTIYF
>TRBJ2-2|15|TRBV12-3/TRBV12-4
CASTRQRTNTGELFF
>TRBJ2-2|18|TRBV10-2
CASSENPWTSSVAGELFF
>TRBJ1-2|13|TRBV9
CASSVAGVHGYTF
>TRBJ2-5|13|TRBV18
CASSSTVKETQYF
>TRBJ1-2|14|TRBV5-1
CASSPTLQGDGYTF
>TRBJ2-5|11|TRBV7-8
CASSWMETQYF
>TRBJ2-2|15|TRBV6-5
CASSYRGRTTGELFF
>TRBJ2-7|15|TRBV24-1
CATSDPGTGVYEQYF
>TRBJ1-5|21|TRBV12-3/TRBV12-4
CASSLRASLGGSRSTYQPQHF
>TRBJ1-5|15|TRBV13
CASSSGRGSNQPQHF
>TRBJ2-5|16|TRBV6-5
CASTYGAGGGQETQYF
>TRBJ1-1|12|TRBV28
CASNDLNTEAFF
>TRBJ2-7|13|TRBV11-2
CASTLRPGFEQYF
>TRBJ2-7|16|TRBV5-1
CASSREAVGTSYEQYF
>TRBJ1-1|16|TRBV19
CASSSLSTGGGTEAFF
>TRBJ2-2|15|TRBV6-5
CASSYGEQGTGELFF
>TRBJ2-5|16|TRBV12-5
CASGPHGTSGGETQYF
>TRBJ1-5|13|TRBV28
CAITGGPERAQHF
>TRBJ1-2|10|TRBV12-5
CASGAARYTF
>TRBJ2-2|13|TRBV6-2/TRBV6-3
CASRGQGTGELFF
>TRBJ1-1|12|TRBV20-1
CSPGQGLAEAFF
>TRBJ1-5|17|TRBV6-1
CASSESVGNTPNQPQHF
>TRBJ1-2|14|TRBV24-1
CATSDQDNHYGYTF
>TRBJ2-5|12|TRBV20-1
CSARVSAETQYF
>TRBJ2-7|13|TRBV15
CATSRRKEDEQYF
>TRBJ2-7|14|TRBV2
CASTPAGGLYEQYF
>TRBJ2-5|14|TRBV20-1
CSAITAGGEETQYF
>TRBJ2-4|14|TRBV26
CASSRRRGGDIQYF
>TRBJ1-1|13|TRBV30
CAGRTGEVTEAFF
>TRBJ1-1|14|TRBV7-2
CASSIQGMNTEAFF
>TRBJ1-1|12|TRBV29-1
CSVEQGATEAFF
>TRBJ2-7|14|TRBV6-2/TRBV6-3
CASLRDHHGHEQYF
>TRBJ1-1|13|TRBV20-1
CSARDRRNTEAFF